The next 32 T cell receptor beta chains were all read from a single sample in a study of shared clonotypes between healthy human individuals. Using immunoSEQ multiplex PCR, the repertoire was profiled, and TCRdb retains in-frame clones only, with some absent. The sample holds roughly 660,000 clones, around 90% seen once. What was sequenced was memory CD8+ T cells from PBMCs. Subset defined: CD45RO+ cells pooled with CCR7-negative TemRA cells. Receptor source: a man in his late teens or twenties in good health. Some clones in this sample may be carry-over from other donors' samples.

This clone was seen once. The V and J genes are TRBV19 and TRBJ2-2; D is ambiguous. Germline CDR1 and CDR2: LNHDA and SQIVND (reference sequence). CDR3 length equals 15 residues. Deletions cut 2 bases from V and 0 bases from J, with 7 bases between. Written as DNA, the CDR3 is TGTGCCAGTAGTATAACCGCAGCGAACACCGGGGAGCTGTTTTTT. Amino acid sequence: CASSITAANTGELFF.

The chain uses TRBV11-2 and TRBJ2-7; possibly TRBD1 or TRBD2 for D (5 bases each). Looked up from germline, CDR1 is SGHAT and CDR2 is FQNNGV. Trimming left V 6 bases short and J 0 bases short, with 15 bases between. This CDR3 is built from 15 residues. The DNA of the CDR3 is TGTGCCAGCAGTTATACCGGGACCGACTCCTACGAGCAGTACTTC. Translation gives CASSYTGTDSYEQYF.

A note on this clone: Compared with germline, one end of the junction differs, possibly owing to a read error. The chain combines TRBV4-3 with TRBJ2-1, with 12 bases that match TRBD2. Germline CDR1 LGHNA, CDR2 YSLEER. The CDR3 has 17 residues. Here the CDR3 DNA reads TGCGCCAGCAGCCGGCAACGTCTAGCGGGAGGGTTTAATGCGCAGTTCTTC. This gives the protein CASSRQRLAGGFNAQFF.

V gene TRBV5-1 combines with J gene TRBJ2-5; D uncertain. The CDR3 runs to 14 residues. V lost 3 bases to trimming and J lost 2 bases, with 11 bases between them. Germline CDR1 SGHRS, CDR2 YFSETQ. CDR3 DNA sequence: TGCGCCAGCAGCTCAGGACGGATTCAAGAGACCCAGTACTTC. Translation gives CASSSGRIQETQYF.

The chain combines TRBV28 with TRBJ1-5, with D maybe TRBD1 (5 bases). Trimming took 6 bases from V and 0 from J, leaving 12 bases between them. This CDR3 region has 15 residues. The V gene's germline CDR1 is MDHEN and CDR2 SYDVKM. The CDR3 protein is CASRPGPISNQPQHF. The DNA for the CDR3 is TGTGCCAGCAGGCCGGGACCCATTAGCAATCAGCCCCAGCATTTT.

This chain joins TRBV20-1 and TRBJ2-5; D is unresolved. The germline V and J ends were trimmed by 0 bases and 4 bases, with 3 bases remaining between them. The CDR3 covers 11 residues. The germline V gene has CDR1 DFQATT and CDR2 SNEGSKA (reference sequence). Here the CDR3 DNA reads TGCAGTGCTAGAGAGGGAGAGACCCAGTACTTC. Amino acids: CSAREGETQYF.

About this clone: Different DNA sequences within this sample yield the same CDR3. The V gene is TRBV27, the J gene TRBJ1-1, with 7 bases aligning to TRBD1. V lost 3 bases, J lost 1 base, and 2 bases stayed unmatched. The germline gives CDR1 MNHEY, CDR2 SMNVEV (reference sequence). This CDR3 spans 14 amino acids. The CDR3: CASSFGTENTEAFF. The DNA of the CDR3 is TGTGCCAGCAGTTTCGGGACAGAGAACACTGAAGCTTTCTTT.

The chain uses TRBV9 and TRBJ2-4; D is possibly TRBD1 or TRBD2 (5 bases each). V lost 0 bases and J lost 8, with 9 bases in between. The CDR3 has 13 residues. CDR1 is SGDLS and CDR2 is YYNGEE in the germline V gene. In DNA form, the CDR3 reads TGTGCCAGCAGCGTAGACGGGGCGTACATTCAGTACTTC. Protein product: CASSVDGAYIQYF.

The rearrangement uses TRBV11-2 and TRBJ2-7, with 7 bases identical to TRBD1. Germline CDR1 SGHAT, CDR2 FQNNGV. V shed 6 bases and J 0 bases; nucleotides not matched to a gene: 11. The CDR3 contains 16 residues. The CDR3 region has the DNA TGTGCCAGCAGGCCACGGGAAGGGGACAGCTCCTACGAGCAGTACTTC. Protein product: CASRPREGDSSYEQYF.

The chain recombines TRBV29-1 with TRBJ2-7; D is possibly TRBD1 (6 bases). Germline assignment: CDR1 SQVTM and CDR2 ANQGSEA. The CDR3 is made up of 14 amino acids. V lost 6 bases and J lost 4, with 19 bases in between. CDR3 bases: TGCAGCGTGTTGGGTGGGGGCATTTCTTACGAGCAGTACTTC. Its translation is CSVLGGGISYEQYF.

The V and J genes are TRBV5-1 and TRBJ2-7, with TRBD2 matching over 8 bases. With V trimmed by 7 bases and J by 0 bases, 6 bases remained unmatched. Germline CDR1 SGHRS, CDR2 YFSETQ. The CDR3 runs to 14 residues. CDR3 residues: CASRGGLSSYEQYF. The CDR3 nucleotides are TGCGCCAGCCGGGGGGGACTATCCTCCTACGAGCAGTACTTC.

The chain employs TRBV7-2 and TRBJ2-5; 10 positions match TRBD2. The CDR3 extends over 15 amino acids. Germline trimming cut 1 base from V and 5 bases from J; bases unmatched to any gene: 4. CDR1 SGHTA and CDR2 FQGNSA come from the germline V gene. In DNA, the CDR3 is TGTGCCAGCAGCTTAGTGGGACTAGCGTCGGAGACCCAGTACTTC. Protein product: CASSLVGLASETQYF.

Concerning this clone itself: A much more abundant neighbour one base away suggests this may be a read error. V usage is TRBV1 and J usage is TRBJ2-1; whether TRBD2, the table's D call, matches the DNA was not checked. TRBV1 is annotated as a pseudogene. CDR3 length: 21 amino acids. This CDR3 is CTSSQDRLAGSPTRSYDEQFF. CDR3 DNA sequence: TGCACCAGCAGCCAAGATCGACTAGCGGGAAGCCCCACACGCTCCTACGATGAGCAGTTCTTC.

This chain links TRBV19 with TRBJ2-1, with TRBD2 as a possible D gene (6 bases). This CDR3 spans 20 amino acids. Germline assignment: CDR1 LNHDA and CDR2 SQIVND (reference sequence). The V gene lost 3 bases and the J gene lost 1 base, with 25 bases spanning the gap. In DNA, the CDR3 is TGTGCCAGTAGTATTATGGCTACCCCGCGGGAAGGGTTATCCTACAATGAGCAGTTCTTC. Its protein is CASSIMATPREGLSYNEQFF.

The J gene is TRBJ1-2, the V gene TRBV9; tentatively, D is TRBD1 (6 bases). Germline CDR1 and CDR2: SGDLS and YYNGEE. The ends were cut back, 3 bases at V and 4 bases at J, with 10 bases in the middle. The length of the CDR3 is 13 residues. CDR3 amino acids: CASSDSGAYGYTF. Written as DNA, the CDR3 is TGTGCCAGCAGCGATTCAGGGGCCTATGGCTACACCTTC. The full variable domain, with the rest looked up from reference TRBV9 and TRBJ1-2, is DSGVTQTPKHLITATGQRVTLRCSPRSGDLSVYWYQQSLDQGLQFLIQYYNGEERAKGNILERFSAQQFPDLHSELNLSSLELGDSALYFCASSDSGAYGYTFGSGTRLTVV.

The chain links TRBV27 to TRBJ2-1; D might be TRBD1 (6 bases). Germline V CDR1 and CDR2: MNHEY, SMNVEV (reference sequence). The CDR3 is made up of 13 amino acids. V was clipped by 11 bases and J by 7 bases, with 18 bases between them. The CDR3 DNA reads TGTGCCGGCCGGGGACAAGGGGATAATGAGCAGTTCTTC. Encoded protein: CAGRGQGDNEQFF.

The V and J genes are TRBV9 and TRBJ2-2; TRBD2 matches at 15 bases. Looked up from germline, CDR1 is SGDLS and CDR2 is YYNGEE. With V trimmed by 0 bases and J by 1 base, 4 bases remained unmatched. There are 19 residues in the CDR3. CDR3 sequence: CASSVGGLAGGLNTGELFF. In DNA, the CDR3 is TGTGCCAGCAGCGTAGGAGGACTAGCGGGAGGGCTGAACACCGGGGAGCTGTTTTTT.

CDR3 DNA: TGTGCCAGCAGCTTAAAAGGCAGAGGAAGGGACGGGGAGCTGTTTTTT. It specifies CASSLKGRGRDGELFF. The chain employs TRBV7-9 and TRBJ2-2; unclear D gene. Germline V lookup: CDR1 SEHNR, CDR2 FQNEAQ (reference sequence). V lost 2 bases, J lost 7 bases, and 17 bases lay in between. The CDR3 runs 16 residues.

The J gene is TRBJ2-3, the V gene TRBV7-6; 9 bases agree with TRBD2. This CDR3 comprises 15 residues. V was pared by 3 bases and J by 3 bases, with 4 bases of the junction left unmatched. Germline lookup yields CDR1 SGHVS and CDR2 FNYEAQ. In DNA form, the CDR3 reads TGTGCCAGCAGCTTGAGCGGGAGGAGTACAGATACGCAGTATTTT. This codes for CASSLSGRSTDTQYF.

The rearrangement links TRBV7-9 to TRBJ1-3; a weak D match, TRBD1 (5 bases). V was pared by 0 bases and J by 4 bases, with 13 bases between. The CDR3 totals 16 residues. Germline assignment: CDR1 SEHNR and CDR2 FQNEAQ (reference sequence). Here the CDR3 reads CASSLAARVFGNTIYF. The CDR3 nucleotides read TGTGCCAGCAGCTTAGCGGCCAGGGTCTTCGGAAACACCATATATTTT.

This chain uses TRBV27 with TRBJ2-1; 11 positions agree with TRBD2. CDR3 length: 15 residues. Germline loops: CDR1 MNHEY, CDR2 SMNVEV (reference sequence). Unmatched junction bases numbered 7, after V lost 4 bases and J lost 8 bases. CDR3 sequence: CASSYIAGGPYEQFF. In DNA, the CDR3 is TGTGCCAGCAGTTATATAGCGGGAGGGCCCTATGAGCAGTTCTTC.

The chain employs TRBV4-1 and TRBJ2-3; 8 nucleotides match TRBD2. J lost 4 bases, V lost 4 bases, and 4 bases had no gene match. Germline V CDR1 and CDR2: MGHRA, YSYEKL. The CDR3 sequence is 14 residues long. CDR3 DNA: TGCGCCAGCAGCCGGACTAGCATAGCAGATACGCAGTATTTT. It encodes CASSRTSIADTQYF.

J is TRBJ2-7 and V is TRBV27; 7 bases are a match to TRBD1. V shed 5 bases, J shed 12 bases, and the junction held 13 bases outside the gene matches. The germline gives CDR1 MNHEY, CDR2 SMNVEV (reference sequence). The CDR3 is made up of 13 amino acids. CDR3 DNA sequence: TGTGCCAGCAGTATAGGACAGGCCGAGGGAATGTACTTC. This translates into CASSIGQAEGMYF.

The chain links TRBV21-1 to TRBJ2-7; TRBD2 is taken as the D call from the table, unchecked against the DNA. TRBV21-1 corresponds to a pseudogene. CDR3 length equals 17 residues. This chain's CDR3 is CASSPRTLGFAFYEQYF. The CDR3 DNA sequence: TGTGCCAGCAGCCCCCGGACTCTGGGTTTCGCCTTCTACGAGCAGTACTTC.

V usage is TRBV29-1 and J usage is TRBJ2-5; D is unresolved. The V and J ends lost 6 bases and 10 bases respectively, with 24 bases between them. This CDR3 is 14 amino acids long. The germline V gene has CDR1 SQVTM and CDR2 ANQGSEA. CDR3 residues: CSVDGTGVEEIQYF. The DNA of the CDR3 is TGCAGCGTGGACGGTACTGGGGTTGAAGAAATCCAGTACTTC.

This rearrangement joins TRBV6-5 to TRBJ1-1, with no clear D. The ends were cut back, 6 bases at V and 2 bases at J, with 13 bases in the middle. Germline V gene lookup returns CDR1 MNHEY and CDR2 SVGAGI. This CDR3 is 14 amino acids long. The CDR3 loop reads CASSHQESNTEAFF. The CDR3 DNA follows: TGTGCCAGCAGCCACCAGGAGAGTAACACTGAAGCTTTCTTT.

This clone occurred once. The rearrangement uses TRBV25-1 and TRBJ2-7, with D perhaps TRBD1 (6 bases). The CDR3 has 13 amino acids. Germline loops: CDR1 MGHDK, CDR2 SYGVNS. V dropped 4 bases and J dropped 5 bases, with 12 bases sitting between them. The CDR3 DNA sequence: TGTGCCAGCAGTGCTACAGGGACCCACGAGCAGTACTTC. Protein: CASSATGTHEQYF.

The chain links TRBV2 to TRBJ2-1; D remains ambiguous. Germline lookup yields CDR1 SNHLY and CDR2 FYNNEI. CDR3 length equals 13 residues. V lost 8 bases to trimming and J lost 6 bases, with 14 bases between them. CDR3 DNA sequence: TGTGCCAGCCGAGGACCCCACACCAATGAGCAGTTCTTC. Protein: CASRGPHTNEQFF.

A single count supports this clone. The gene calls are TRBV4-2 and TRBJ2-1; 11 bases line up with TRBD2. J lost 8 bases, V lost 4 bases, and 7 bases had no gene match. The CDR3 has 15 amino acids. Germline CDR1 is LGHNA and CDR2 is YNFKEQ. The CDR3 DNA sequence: TGTGCCAGCAGCCCCAGACTAGCGGGATCTCATGAGCAGTTCTTC. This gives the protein CASSPRLAGSHEQFF.

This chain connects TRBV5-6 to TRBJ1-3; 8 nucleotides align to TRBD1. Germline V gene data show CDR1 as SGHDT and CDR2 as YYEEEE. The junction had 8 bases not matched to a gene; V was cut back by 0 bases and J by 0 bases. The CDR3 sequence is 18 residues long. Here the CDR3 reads CASSLAGQGIYSGNTIYF. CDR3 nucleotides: TGTGCCAGCAGCTTGGCTGGACAGGGTATATACTCTGGAAACACCATATATTTT.

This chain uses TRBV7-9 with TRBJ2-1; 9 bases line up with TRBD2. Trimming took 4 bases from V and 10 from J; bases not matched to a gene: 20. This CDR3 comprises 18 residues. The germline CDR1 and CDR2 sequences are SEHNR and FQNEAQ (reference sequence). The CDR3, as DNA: TGTGCCAGCAGCTCAGCAGATTCCGGGACTAGCCCTCCTAGGGAGCAGTTCTTC. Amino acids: CASSSADSGTSPPREQFF.

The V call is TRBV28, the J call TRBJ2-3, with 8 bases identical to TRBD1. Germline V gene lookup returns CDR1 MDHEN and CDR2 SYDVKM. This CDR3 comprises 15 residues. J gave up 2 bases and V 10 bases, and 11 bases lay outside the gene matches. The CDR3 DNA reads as TGTGCCACCATGAGGACAGGGATAAACACAGATACGCAGTATTTT. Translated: CATMRTGINTDTQYF.